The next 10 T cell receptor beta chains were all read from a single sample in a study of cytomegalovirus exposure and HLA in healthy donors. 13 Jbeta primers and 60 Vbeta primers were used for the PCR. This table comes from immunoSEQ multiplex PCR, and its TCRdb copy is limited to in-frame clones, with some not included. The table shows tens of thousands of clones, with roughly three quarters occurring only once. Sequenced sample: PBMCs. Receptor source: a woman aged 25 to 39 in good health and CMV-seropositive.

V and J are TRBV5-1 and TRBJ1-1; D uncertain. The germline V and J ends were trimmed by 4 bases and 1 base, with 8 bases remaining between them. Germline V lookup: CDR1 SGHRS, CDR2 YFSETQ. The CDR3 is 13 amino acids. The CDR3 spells CASSLRQNTEAFF. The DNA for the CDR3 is TGCGCCAGCAGCCTCCGACAGAACACTGAAGCTTTCTTT.

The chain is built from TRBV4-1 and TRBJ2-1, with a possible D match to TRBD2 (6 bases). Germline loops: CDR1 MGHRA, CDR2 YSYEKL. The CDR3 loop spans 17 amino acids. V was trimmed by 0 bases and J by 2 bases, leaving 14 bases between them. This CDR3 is CASSQEAGLAAYNEQFF. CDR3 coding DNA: TGCGCCAGCAGCCAAGAGGCGGGGCTAGCTGCCTACAATGAGCAGTTCTTC.

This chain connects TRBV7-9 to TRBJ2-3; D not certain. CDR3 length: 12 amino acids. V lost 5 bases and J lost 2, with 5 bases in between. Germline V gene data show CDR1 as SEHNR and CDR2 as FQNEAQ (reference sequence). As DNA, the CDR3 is TGTGCCAGCAGCCGGTCCACAGATACGCAGTATTTT. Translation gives CASSRSTDTQYF.

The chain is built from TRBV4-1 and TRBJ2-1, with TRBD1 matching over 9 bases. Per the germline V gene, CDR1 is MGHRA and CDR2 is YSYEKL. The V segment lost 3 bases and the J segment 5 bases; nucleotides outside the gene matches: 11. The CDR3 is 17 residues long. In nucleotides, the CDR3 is TGCGCCAGCAGCCAGATGCCGGGACAGGGCGGGAACAATGAGCAGTTCTTC. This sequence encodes CASSQMPGQGGNNEQFF.

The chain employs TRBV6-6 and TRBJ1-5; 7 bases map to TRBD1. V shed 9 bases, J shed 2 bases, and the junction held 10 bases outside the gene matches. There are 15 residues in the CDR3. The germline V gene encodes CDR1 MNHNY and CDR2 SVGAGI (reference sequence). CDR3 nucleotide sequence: TGTGCCAGTCGACAGGGCAGCGTTGGCAATCAGCCCCAGCATTTT. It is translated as CASRQGSVGNQPQHF.

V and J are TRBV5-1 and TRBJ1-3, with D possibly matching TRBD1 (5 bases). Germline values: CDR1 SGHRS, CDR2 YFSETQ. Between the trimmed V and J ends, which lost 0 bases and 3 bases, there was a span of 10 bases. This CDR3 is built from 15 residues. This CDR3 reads CASSLGGTSGNTIYF. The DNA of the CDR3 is TGCGCCAGCAGCTTGGGGGGGACTAGTGGAAACACCATATATTTT. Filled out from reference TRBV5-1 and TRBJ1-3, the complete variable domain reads KAGVTQTPRYLIKTRGQQVTLSCSPISGHRSVSWYQQTPGQGLQFLFEYFSETQRNKGNFPGRFSGRQFSNSRSEMNVSTLELGDSALYLCASSLGGTSGNTIYFGEGSWLTVV.

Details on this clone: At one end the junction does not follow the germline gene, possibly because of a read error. The CDR3 region is CASSLMGQTTEASF. Here the CDR3 DNA reads TGTGCCAGCAGCTTAATGGGACAGACTACTGAAGCTTCCTTT. The chain joins TRBV7-3 to TRBJ1-1; TRBD1 matches 7 bases. The length of the CDR3 is 14 residues. Looked up from germline, CDR1 is SGHTA and CDR2 is FQGTGA.

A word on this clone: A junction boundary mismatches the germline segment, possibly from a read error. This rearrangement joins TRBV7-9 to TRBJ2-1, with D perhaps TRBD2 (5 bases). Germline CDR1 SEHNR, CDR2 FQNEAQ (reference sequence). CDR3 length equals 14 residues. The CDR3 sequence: CSSSLAQLLNEQFF. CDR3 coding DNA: TGTTCCAGCAGCTTAGCGCAACTCCTGAATGAGCAGTTCTTC.

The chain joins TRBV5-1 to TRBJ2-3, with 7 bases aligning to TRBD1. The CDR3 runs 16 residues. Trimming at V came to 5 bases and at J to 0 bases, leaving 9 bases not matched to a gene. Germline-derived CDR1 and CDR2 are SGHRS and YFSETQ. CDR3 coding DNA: TGCGCCAGCAGTTCTACAGGGGCCCCTAGCACAGATACGCAGTATTTT. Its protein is CASSSTGAPSTDTQYF.

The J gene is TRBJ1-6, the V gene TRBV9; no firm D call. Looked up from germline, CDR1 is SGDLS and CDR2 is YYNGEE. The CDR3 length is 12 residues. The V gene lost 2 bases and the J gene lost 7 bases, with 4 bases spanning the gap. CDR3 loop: CASSVLNSPLHF. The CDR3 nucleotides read TGTGCCAGCAGCGTCCTAAATTCACCCCTCCACTTT.